Following are 25 T cell receptor beta chains from one sample sequenced in a study of blood T cell repertoires in COVID-19. Sequencing was performed with immunoSEQ multiplex PCR; in TCRdb, only in-frame clones are kept and a portion is missing. The table records under 85,000 clones, around 82% of them present only once. The sample taken for sequencing was peripheral blood. These receptors came from a human donor in a cohort sampled during active COVID-19.

This clone showed up just a few times. V is TRBV2 and J is TRBJ2-3; D might be TRBD2 (6 bases). The CDR3 length is 15 residues. Between the trimmed V and J ends, which lost 4 bases and 3 bases, there was a span of 14 bases. CDR1 SNHLY and CDR2 FYNNEI come from the germline V gene. In DNA, the CDR3 is TGTGCCAGCAGTGGGGGCGGGGCCCAGACAGATACGCAGTATTTT. It is translated as CASSGGGAQTDTQYF.

This clone was seen a few times. This sequence joins TRBV10-3 and TRBJ2-1; 7 bases line up with TRBD2. Per the germline V gene, CDR1 is ENHRY and CDR2 is SYGVKD. This CDR3 is 15 amino acids long. The V gene end was trimmed by 3 bases and the J gene end by 1 base; junction bases not matched to a gene: 3. CDR3 region: CAISDLAVSYNEQFF. CDR3 bases: TGTGCCATCAGTGACCTAGCGGTTTCCTACAATGAGCAGTTCTTC.

CDR3 sequence: CASSPRGNEKLFF. As DNA, the CDR3 is TGTGCCAGCAGCCCCCGCGGTAATGAAAAACTGTTTTTT. The chain couples TRBV7-9 to TRBJ1-4, with D unresolved. CDR3 size: 13 residues. The germline V and J ends were trimmed by 5 bases and 4 bases, with 8 bases remaining between them. The germline CDR1 and CDR2 sequences are SEHNR and FQNEAQ (reference sequence). Complete variable domain (other parts from reference TRBV7-9 and TRBJ1-4): DTGVSQNPRHKITKRGQNVTFRCDPISEHNRLYWYRQTLGQGPEFLTYFQNEAQLEKSRLLSDRFSAERPKGSFSTLEIQRTEQGDSAMYLCASSPRGNEKLFFGSGTQLSVL.

The chain carries TRBV19 and TRBJ1-3; D call uncertain. CDR3 size: 14 residues. The germline V gene has CDR1 LNHDA and CDR2 SQIVND (reference sequence). Trimming left V 6 bases short and J 0 bases short, with 9 bases between. CDR3 DNA: TGTGCCAGTAGACGGGAGAGCTCTGGAAACACCATATATTTT. It is translated as CASRRESSGNTIYF.

This clone was observed a handful of times. The rearrangement uses TRBV12-5 and TRBJ2-5; possibly TRBD2 for D (5 bases). Germline CDR1 LGHNT, CDR2 FRNRAP. This CDR3 contains 13 residues. Deletions cut 7 bases from V and 1 base from J, with 10 bases between. CDR3 sequence (DNA): TGTGCTAGTGCCGACGGGGTCCAAGAGACCCAGTACTTC. This encodes CASADGVQETQYF.

The gene calls are TRBV5-1 and TRBJ2-5; 8 bases match TRBD1. Trimming took 2 bases from V and 1 from J; bases not matched to a gene: 7. The CDR3 length is 16 residues. Germline V CDR1 and CDR2: SGHRS, YFSETQ. The CDR3 DNA reads TGCGCCAGCAGCTTTAGGACAGGGACCCTCCAAGAGACCCAGTACTTC. Translating it yields CASSFRTGTLQETQYF.

V is TRBV5-1 and J is TRBJ2-5; TRBD1 agrees at 10 bases. Germline CDR1 reads SGHRS; CDR2 reads YFSETQ. CDR3 length: 16 amino acids. V dropped 1 base and J dropped 5; count of bases not matched to a gene: 8. As DNA, the CDR3 is TGCGCCAGCAGCTTGCAACCGGGACAGGGGTTTGAGACCCAGTACTTC. This gives the protein CASSLQPGQGFETQYF.

This clone was seen ten or more times. This sequence joins TRBV2 and TRBJ2-7; 12 bases line up with TRBD1. The CDR3 runs 14 residues. V lost 7 bases to trimming and J lost 4 bases; unmatched junction nucleotides: 5. Germline V lookup: CDR1 SNHLY, CDR2 FYNNEI. CDR3 sequence (DNA): TGTGCCAGCACCCGGGACAGGGGGCCTTACGAGCAGTACTTC. As protein: CASTRDRGPYEQYF.

V is TRBV5-8 and J is TRBJ2-2, with no clear D. Deletions cut 0 bases from V and 8 bases from J, with 11 bases between. The CDR3 runs 14 residues. The germline V gene has CDR1 SGHTS and CDR2 YDEGEE. This chain's CDR3 is CASSLEARLGELFF. CDR3 DNA: TGTGCCAGCAGCTTGGAAGCACGGTTAGGGGAGCTGTTTTTT.

This sequence joins TRBV29-1 and TRBJ1-4; D perhaps matches TRBD1 (5 bases). Between the trimmed V and J ends, which lost 4 bases and 7 bases, there was a span of 10 bases. The CDR3 is 12 amino acids. The V gene's germline CDR1 is SQVTM and CDR2 ANQGSEA. The CDR3 reads CSVGGASEKLFF. For the CDR3, the DNA is TGCAGCGTTGGGGGCGCATCTGAAAAACTGTTTTTT.

The genes are TRBV28 and TRBJ1-2, with TRBD1 matching 11 bases. Germline trimming cut 5 bases from V and 9 bases from J; bases unmatched to any gene: 5. CDR1 MDHEN and CDR2 SYDVKM come from the germline V gene. This CDR3 has 13 amino acids. The CDR3 region is CASSPRTGGSYTF. The CDR3 DNA sequence: TGTGCCAGCAGTCCCCGGACAGGGGGCAGCTACACCTTC.

The chain uses TRBV4-1 and TRBJ1-1, with TRBD1 identical over 8 bases. Trimming cost V 1 base and J 0 bases; bases outside gene matches: 4. The CDR3 length is 16 residues. CDR1 is MGHRA, CDR2 YSYEKL, per germline. CDR3 bases: TGCGCCAGCAGCCAAGGGACAGGGAATTTGAACACTGAAGCTTTCTTT. It encodes CASSQGTGNLNTEAFF.

In this sample, this clone turned up a few times. The chain links TRBV7-9 to TRBJ2-2; 7 bases match TRBD1. The junction had 7 bases not matched to a gene; V was cut back by 5 bases and J by 4 bases. This CDR3 has 15 residues. Per germline, CDR1 SEHNR and CDR2 FQNEAQ (reference sequence). The CDR3 nucleotides are TGTGCCAGCAGCATCAGGACAGGCCCCACCGGGGAGCTGTTTTTT. This codes for CASSIRTGPTGELFF.

The V call is TRBV5-1, the J call TRBJ1-1; 7 bases agree with TRBD1. Germline V gives CDR1 SGHRS, CDR2 YFSETQ. The CDR3 runs to 17 residues. V shed 2 bases, J shed 1 base, and the junction held 11 bases outside the gene matches. Here the CDR3 DNA reads TGCGCCAGCAGCTTATGGGTTGAGGGGGCAAGGAACACTGAAGCTTTCTTT. This encodes CASSLWVEGARNTEAFF. The full variable domain, in which reference TRBV5-1 and TRBJ1-1 provide the parts outside the CDR3, is KAGVTQTPRYLIKTRGQQVTLSCSPISGHRSVSWYQQTPGQGLQFLFEYFSETQRNKGNFPGRFSGRQFSNSRSEMNVSTLELGDSALYLCASSLWVEGARNTEAFFGQGTRLTVV.

The V call is TRBV18, the J call TRBJ1-3; D remains ambiguous. The V gene's germline CDR1 is KGHSH and CDR2 LQKENI. The CDR3 length is 15 residues. Trimming took 4 bases from V and 0 from J, leaving 10 bases between them. The CDR3: CASSREALSGNTIYF. CDR3 DNA sequence: TGTGCCAGCTCACGGGAGGCCCTCTCTGGAAACACCATATATTTT. The variable domain in full, with the rest retrieved from reference TRBV18 and TRBJ1-3, is NAGVMQNPRHLVRRRGQEARLRCSPMKGHSHVYWYRQLPEEGLKFMVYLQKENIIDESGMPKERFSAEFPKEGPSILRIQQVVRGDSAAYFCASSREALSGNTIYFGEGSWLTVV.

The chain couples TRBV5-6 to TRBJ2-1; TRBD2 might be the D (6 bases). The germline V gene has CDR1 SGHDT and CDR2 YYEEEE. The CDR3 length is 15 residues. V was shortened by 6 bases and J by 3 bases, with 16 bases between the two germline ends. CDR3 sequence (DNA): TGTGCCAGCACCCCCCCGGGAGAGGACTACAATGAGCAGTTCTTC. Protein product: CASTPPGEDYNEQFF.

The rearrangement links TRBV28 to TRBJ1-5, with D hard to call. The CDR3 contains 13 residues. Trimming removed 6 bases at V and 5 bases at J, with 11 bases between. The germline V gene encodes CDR1 MDHEN and CDR2 SYDVKM. CDR3 amino acids: CASSLNPDQPQHF. CDR3 bases: TGTGCCAGCAGCCTTAATCCGGATCAGCCCCAGCATTTT.

The chain has TRBV19 and TRBJ1-1; 11 positions match TRBD1. CDR1 is LNHDA, CDR2 SQIVND, per germline (reference sequence). Germline trimming cut 6 bases from V and 5 bases from J; bases unmatched to any gene: 11. The CDR3 spans 16 residues. The CDR3 region has the DNA TGTGCCAGTAGCCGAGGGGACAGGGGGGCGATAACTGAAGCTTTCTTT. Protein sequence: CASSRGDRGAITEAFF.

The chain couples TRBV7-8 to TRBJ2-4; 11 nucleotides line up with TRBD1. V lost 1 base to trimming and J lost 10 bases; unmatched junction nucleotides: 3. Per the germline V gene, CDR1 is SGHVS and CDR2 is FQNEAQ. The CDR3 contains 14 residues. The CDR3 here is CASSLGTGGDIQYF. Here the CDR3 DNA reads TGTGCCAGCAGCTTAGGGACAGGGGGCGATATTCAGTACTTC.

The rearrangement joins TRBV18 to TRBJ2-2, with 12 bases matching TRBD1. CDR1 and CDR2 from the germline V gene are KGHSH and LQKENI. J lost 1 base, V lost 1 base, and 4 bases had no gene match. This CDR3 is 18 amino acids long. The CDR3 DNA reads as TGTGCCAGCTCACCACGGGGACAGGGGGCGCGGAACACCGGGGAGCTGTTTTTT. This gives the protein CASSPRGQGARNTGELFF.

The chain combines TRBV19 with TRBJ2-1; TRBD1 aligns across 11 bases. This CDR3 contains 15 residues. Trimming at V came to 4 bases and at J to 7 bases, leaving 6 bases not matched to a gene. CDR1 is LNHDA and CDR2 is SQIVND in the germline V gene (reference sequence). The DNA for the CDR3 is TGTGCCAGTAGTAAGGAGGGGACAGGGGGAAATGAGCAGTTCTTC. This encodes CASSKEGTGGNEQFF. The complete variable domain, with remaining parts taken from reference TRBV19 and TRBJ2-1, reads DGGITQSPKYLFRKEGQNVTLSCEQNLNHDAMYWYRQDPGQGLRLIYYSQIVNDFQKGDIAEGYSVSREKKESFPLTVTSAQKNPTAFYLCASSKEGTGGNEQFFGPGTRLTVL.

This chain links TRBV5-1 with TRBJ1-2, with 7 positions matching TRBD1. The junction had 6 bases not matched to a gene; V was cut back by 4 bases and J by 3 bases. The CDR3 is made up of 14 amino acids. The V gene's germline CDR1 is SGHRS and CDR2 YFSETQ. Written as DNA, the CDR3 is TGCGCCAGCAGCACGGACAGGCCCCACTATGGCTACACCTTC. Translated, it gives CASSTDRPHYGYTF.

The chain joins TRBV9 to TRBJ1-2; 9 bases line up with TRBD1. The CDR3 length is 13 residues. The germline gives CDR1 SGDLS, CDR2 YYNGEE. The V and J ends lost 4 bases and 4 bases, in that order; junction bases with no gene match: 2. The CDR3 loop is CASSRTGVYGYTF. The CDR3 DNA reads TGTGCCAGCAGCAGGACAGGGGTCTATGGCTACACCTTC.

The chain carries TRBV6-5 and TRBJ2-7; maybe TRBD2 (5 bases). Germline assignment: CDR1 MNHEY and CDR2 SVGAGI. V lost 4 bases and J lost 0, with 13 bases in between. This CDR3 contains 15 residues. The CDR3 here is CASSSPTMSSYEQYF. CDR3 nucleotides: TGTGCCAGCAGTTCCCCGACTATGAGCTCCTACGAGCAGTACTTC.

This clone was found a few times. The CDR3 is CASSPTGGGVTGELFF. The DNA of the CDR3 is TGTGCCAGCAGCCCTACAGGGGGCGGGGTAACCGGGGAGCTGTTTTTT. The chain has TRBV9 and TRBJ2-2, with 9 bases matching TRBD1. The trim removed 4 bases at V and 5 bases at J, leaving 9 bases unmatched. The CDR3 contains 16 residues. Germline lookup yields CDR1 SGDLS and CDR2 YYNGEE.